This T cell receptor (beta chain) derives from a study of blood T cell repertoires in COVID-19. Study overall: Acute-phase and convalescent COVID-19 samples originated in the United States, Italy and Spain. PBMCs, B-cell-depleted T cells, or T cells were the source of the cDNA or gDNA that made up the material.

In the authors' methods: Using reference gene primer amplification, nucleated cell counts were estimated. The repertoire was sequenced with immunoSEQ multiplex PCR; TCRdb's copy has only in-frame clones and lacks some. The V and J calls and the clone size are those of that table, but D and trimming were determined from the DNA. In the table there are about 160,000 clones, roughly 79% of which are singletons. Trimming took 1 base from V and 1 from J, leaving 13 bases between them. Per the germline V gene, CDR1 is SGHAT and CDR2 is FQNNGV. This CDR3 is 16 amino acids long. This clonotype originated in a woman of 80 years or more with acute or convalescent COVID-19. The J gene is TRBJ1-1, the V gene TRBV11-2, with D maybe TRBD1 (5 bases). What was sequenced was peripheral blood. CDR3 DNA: TGTGCCAGCAGCTTAGTTCCGGGAGGGGCGAACACTGAAGCTTTCTTT. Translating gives CASSLVPGGANTEAFF.